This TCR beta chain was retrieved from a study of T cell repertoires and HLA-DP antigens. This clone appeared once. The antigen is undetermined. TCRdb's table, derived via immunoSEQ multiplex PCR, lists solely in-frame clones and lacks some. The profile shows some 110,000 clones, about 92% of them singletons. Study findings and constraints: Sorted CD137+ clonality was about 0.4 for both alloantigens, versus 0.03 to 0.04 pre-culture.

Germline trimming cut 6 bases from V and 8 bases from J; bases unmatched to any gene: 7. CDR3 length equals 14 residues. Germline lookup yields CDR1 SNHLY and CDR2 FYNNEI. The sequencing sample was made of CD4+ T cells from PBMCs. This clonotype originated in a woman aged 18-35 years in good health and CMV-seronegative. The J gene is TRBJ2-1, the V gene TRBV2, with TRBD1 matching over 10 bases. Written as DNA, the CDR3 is TGTGCCAGCAGCGGGGACAGGGGATGGGATGAGCAGTTCTTC. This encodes CASSGDRGWDEQFF.